The present TCR beta chain was sequenced within a study of tumor-infiltrating lymphocytes in primary liver carcinoma (dated by TCRdb to 2015 to 2018). The study in broad terms: The five patients, three men and two women aged 30 to 69 years, had hepatocellular carcinoma (four) or combined HCC and intrahepatic cholangiocarcinoma (one). The five patients had tumors of stage T1-T3 N0M0, with maximum diameters ranging from roughly 4.2 to 11 cm. Each sample produced roughly 3.65 to 7.5 million productive TCRbeta reads, and read depth showed no significant difference between tissue types. TCRbeta repertoire sequencing, expression microarrays and whole-exome sequencing were combined in the study across five regions of each liver tumor, with adjacent normal tissue and blood also included. A total of approximately 35 specimens from 5 patients, comprising some 25 tumor regions, 5 adjacent noncancerous liver tissues and 5 peripheral blood samples, were covered by TCRbeta repertoire sequencing. To link TCRbeta repertoire diversity with the local molecular phenotype, the roughly 23 tumor region samples were profiled using Agilent mRNA microarrays. Technical replicate repertoires showed high reproducibility, with mean shared-clone rates approximately 0.89 and correlation coefficients above 0.95. Results and caveats for the whole study, not just this receptor: The study included only four or five patients, and the authors note findings should be validated in a larger study. Repertoire overlap was higher between tumor regions (mean around 36%) than tumor-adjacent (17%) or tumor-blood (roughly 14%) pairs, consistent with antigen-driven expansion. Only roughly 8-25% of top clones appeared in all five regions of a tumor, which suggests that tumor-infiltrating T cells are spatially heterogeneous. The top 250 clones made up a significantly larger repertoire fraction in tumors than in blood (p = 0.039). Since the samples were bulk and unsorted, there was no way to compare CD4+ and CD8+ T cell repertoires. Only the TCR beta chain was sequenced, which likely underestimates true repertoire diversity because unpaired alpha chains were not captured.

Without any cell sorting, total RNA and DNA were extracted together from roughly 21-30 mg of bulk tissue using the AllPrep DNA/RNA mini kit. Between November 2015 and March 2016, roughly five patients in China with histopathologically diagnosed primary liver carcinoma had their tumors surgically resected. At the time of sampling, the patients had chronic HBV infection and had not received any treatment. Each tumor was sampled at five spatially separated regions: the superior, inferior, left-lateral and right-lateral poles and the tumor centre. More than 80% viable tumor cells were found by histology in every tumor sample. Pieces of fresh tumor and adjacent tissue were cut in half, with one half kept in RNAlater at -80 degrees C and the other half sent for histology. The CDR3 goes from the cysteine to the phenylalanine over 13 residues. The sequence is cut down to CDR3 DNA, 39 bases in frame from base 1. In the germline V gene, CDR1 corresponds to MNHEY and CDR2 to SVGAGI. V is cut by 6 bases and J by 15 bases, and the space between the germline ends is 18 bases.

A constant-region primer and ProtoScript II reverse transcriptase were used to reverse-transcribe TCRbeta-specific cDNA from roughly 0.55 ug total RNA. The TCRbeta libraries were prepared through three rounds of nested multiplex PCR following a slightly modified ARM-PCR procedure. Each of the first two PCR rounds ran for nine to ten cycles and used multiplex TRBV1-TRBV30 forward primers together with a Cbeta reverse primer. Sample barcodes and Illumina adapters were added in a final 25-cycle PCR with Deep VentR polymerase. Before sequencing, amplicons of 200-500 bp were purified from gel using a QIAquick gel extraction kit. An Illumina HiSeq 2500 was used to sequence the TCRbeta amplicons with 250-bp paired-end reads. The paper's data handling went like this. Reads were quality-trimmed with Trimmomatic v0.33, and paired reads were merged with FLASH v1.2.11 to recover full CDR3 sequences. V, D and J germline segments were assigned to the rearranged TCRbeta sequences by MiGEC v1.2.1b. Clonotype statistics, along with Shannon-Wiener diversity indices, were calculated using VDJtools v1.0.0. Except for diversity analysis, only each sample's 250 most abundant clonotypes were used in subsequent analyses to reduce sampling bias. The raw public reads went through TCRdb reprocessing: fastp at Q25, MiXCR clone calling, in-frame beta chains kept. Identical CDR3 protein sequences are pooled into one entry, listed with their most common genes and DNA. These V and J calls originate from TCRdb's pipeline instead of the authors' own analysis. This sample holds approximately 92,000 distinct CDR3 sequences; 55% to 70% were observed only once. Of the sample, around 8.8% is held by the ten largest clones.

This clonotype was counted a single time. No antigen is known for it. No much larger clone exists at a distance of one base, and base qualities are not known. One read represents weak support. The rearrangement joined TRBV6-5 to TRBJ1-6, and TRBD1 may be the D gene, going by 5 matching bases. This sequence was found in a woman aged 60-75 years with primary liver carcinoma and hepatitis B virus infection. Source material: liver tumor tissue from sampling region 5. Explained via the paper, the cell subset or site label denotes: tumor region T5, tumor centre. The CDR3 protein is CASRIIGDPLLHF. Here is the DNA: TGTGCCAGCAGAATAATAGGGGATCCACTCCTCCACTTT.